Presented here are 17 T cell receptor beta chains from one specimen sequenced in a study of blood T cell repertoires in COVID-19. This table comes from immunoSEQ multiplex PCR, and its TCRdb copy is limited to in-frame clones, with some not included. The sample has around 130,000 clones, about 88% seen once; the top ten hold about 4.6%. Sequencing was performed on peripheral blood. These receptor sequences come from a man in his sixties with COVID-19, enrolled during active disease.

The chain joins TRBV5-4 to TRBJ2-2; 9 bases map to TRBD2. Trimming took 5 bases from V and 6 from J; bases not matched to a gene: 8. The CDR3 consists of 15 residues. Germline loops: CDR1 SGHNT, CDR2 YYREEE (reference sequence). This CDR3 is CASRAGTSTPGELFF. Written as DNA, the CDR3 is TGTGCCAGCAGGGCCGGGACTAGCACCCCCGGGGAGCTGTTTTTT.

The rearrangement uses TRBV7-2 and TRBJ2-3, with 7 bases aligning to TRBD2. Germline CDR1 is SGHTA and CDR2 is FQGNSA. The J segment lost 4 bases and the V segment lost 2 bases, leaving 15 bases of the junction unmatched. CDR3 length: 18 amino acids. CDR3 sequence reads: CASSLRGGRAGRPDTQYF. The CDR3 region has the DNA TGTGCCAGCAGCTTAAGAGGTGGGAGGGCCGGGCGGCCAGATACGCAGTATTTT.

This chain links TRBV5-8 with TRBJ1-1, with 8 bases aligning to TRBD1. The CDR3 runs to 14 residues. The V gene end was trimmed by 9 bases and the J gene end by 4 bases; junction bases not matched to a gene: 11. Germline CDR1 SGHTS, CDR2 YDEGEE. The CDR3 sequence: CATGQGTVLTEAFF. The CDR3 bases are TGTGCCACTGGACAGGGAACGGTACTCACTGAAGCTTTCTTT.

In this sample, this clone turned up once. V is TRBV9 and J is TRBJ2-1, with D tentatively TRBD2 (6 bases). The V gene's germline CDR1 is SGDLS and CDR2 YYNGEE. The CDR3 runs 18 residues. Trimming stripped 3 bases from V and 0 bases from J, with 19 bases between. The CDR3 DNA reads TGTGCCAGCAGCGCCTCCGTCGGAGGGCCCTTCTCCTACAATGAGCAGTTCTTC. Its protein is CASSASVGGPFSYNEQFF.

J is TRBJ1-1 and V is TRBV28, with 9 bases lining up with TRBD1. Per the germline V gene, CDR1 is MDHEN and CDR2 is SYDVKM. V lost 4 bases, J lost 1 base, and 10 bases stayed unmatched. This CDR3 has 17 residues. CDR3 sequence: CASSSLYRTGENTEAFF. In nucleotides, the CDR3 is TGTGCCAGCAGTTCGCTATACCGGACAGGGGAGAACACTGAAGCTTTCTTT.

The table lists this clone with a count of one. The chain uses TRBV28 and TRBJ1-2; D is perhaps TRBD1 (6 bases). Germline CDR1 MDHEN, CDR2 SYDVKM. V was trimmed by 5 bases and J by 2 bases, leaving 18 bases between them. CDR3 length equals 16 residues. Here the CDR3 reads CASSLYPQGTNYGYTF. Here the CDR3 DNA reads TGTGCCAGCAGTCTCTACCCCCAGGGGACAAACTATGGCTACACCTTC.

This chain joins TRBV6-6 and TRBJ2-3; 15 bases are a match to TRBD2. Germline CDR1 and CDR2: MNHNY and SVGAGI (reference sequence). V gave up 5 bases and J gave up 6 bases; unmatched junction bases: 9. This CDR3 is built from 17 residues. CDR3 sequence reads: CASSPGLAGGPRDTQYF. The CDR3 bases are TGTGCCAGCAGTCCCGGACTAGCGGGAGGGCCTAGGGATACGCAGTATTTT.

The chain combines TRBV15 with TRBJ2-3; 12 bases fit TRBD2. J lost 4 bases, V lost 4 bases, and 6 bases had no gene match. The CDR3 is made up of 16 amino acids. Germline CDR1 and CDR2: LNHNV and YYDKDF (reference sequence). CDR3: CATSKGTSGRADTQYF. The CDR3 bases are TGTGCCACCAGCAAGGGGACTAGCGGGCGGGCAGATACGCAGTATTTT.

This sequence joins TRBV9 and TRBJ1-4; 9 bases map to TRBD1. The CDR3 is 15 amino acids. With 2 bases clipped from V and 8 bases from J, the junction kept 7 bases outside the gene matches. CDR1 and CDR2 (germline): SGDLS, YYNGEE. The CDR3 DNA follows: TGTGCCAGCAGCGTGGAGGGACAGGGACAAGAAAAACTGTTTTTT. Translating it yields CASSVEGQGQEKLFF.

The chain combines TRBV7-6 with TRBJ1-1; TRBD1 is a possible D gene (5 bases). V shed 4 bases and J shed 4 bases, with 10 bases lying between them. The CDR3 has 13 residues. The germline V gene has CDR1 SGHVS and CDR2 FNYEAQ. This CDR3 is CASSYTRVTEAFF. Written as DNA, the CDR3 is TGTGCCAGCAGCTACACCAGGGTCACTGAAGCTTTCTTT.

Concerning this clone itself: Other DNA sequences in this specimen translate into the identical CDR3. The gene calls are TRBV5-1 and TRBJ2-1; D unresolved. Trimming shortened V by 0 bases and J by 0 bases, and 4 bases separated the two germline ends. Germline assignment: CDR1 SGHRS and CDR2 YFSETQ. The CDR3 runs 14 residues. In DNA form, the CDR3 reads TGCGCCAGCAGCTTGGATAGCTCCTACAATGAGCAGTTCTTC. This encodes CASSLDSSYNEQFF.

V usage is TRBV7-8 and J usage is TRBJ2-1; 8 positions match TRBD1. The CDR3 has 16 residues. The V and J ends lost 2 bases and 2 bases, in that order; junction bases with no gene match: 5. Germline CDR1 and CDR2: SGHVS and FQNEAQ. Here the CDR3 reads CASSLQGAGTYNEQFF. The CDR3 nucleotides are TGTGCCAGCAGCTTACAGGGGGCAGGGACCTACAATGAGCAGTTCTTC.

This chain links TRBV5-4 with TRBJ2-2; D is undetermined. Germline CDR1 SGHNT, CDR2 YYREEE (reference sequence). Trimming took off 3 bases at V and 2 bases at J, with 17 bases between the two ends. The CDR3 contains 17 residues. The chain's CDR3 is CASSSQELEQNTGELFF. The CDR3 region has the DNA TGTGCCAGCAGCTCCCAGGAATTAGAGCAAAACACCGGGGAGCTGTTTTTT.

This clone was recorded only once. The chain couples TRBV5-1 to TRBJ2-1; 13 bases are shared with TRBD2. The V and J ends lost 6 bases and 8 bases, in that order; junction bases with no gene match: 8. Germline CDR1 is SGHRS and CDR2 is YFSETQ. This CDR3 is 15 amino acids long. CDR3 DNA sequence: TGCGCCAGCAAAGGACTAGCGGGAGTTGATGATGAGCAGTTCTTC. Amino acid sequence: CASKGLAGVDDEQFF.

The chain combines TRBV6-5 with TRBJ1-1, with 10 positions matching TRBD1. V shed 5 bases, J shed 2 bases, and the junction held 5 bases outside the gene matches. Looked up from germline, CDR1 is MNHEY and CDR2 is SVGAGI. This CDR3 region has 15 residues. This CDR3 reads CASSRQGAVNTEAFF. CDR3 nucleotides: TGTGCCAGCAGTCGACAGGGGGCGGTAAACACTGAAGCTTTCTTT.

The V and J genes are TRBV4-3 and TRBJ2-3; TRBD1 agrees at 8 bases. Germline lookup yields CDR1 LGHNA and CDR2 YSLEER. Trimming took 4 bases from V and 4 from J; bases not matched to a gene: 10. There are 16 residues in the CDR3. In DNA, the CDR3 is TGCGCCAGCAGCCGGGGGGCCAGGGGGCGTGCAGATACGCAGTATTTT. This sequence encodes CASSRGARGRADTQYF.

The chain combines TRBV11-2 with TRBJ1-5; D call uncertain. This CDR3 is 15 amino acids long. V was trimmed by 5 bases and J by 5 bases, leaving 16 bases between them. The germline V gene encodes CDR1 SGHAT and CDR2 FQNNGV. The CDR3 reads CASSPSPGQYQPQHF. The CDR3 DNA follows: TGTGCCAGCAGCCCCTCCCCGGGTCAATATCAGCCCCAGCATTTT.